The rows below give T cell receptor beta chains drawn from one sample of a study of cytomegalovirus exposure and HLA in healthy donors. Sequencing used immunoSEQ multiplex PCR; TCRdb keeps in-frame clones, though not all of them. The repertoire holds some 240,000 clones, with 83% as singletons. The sequenced sample was PBMCs. Source of these receptors: a woman aged 18-29 years in good health and CMV-seronegative. Both conserved end residues are part of each CDR3.

V	J	CDR3
TRBV6-1	TRBJ2-5	CASRNRQGRKETQYF
TRBV9	TRBJ2-1	CASSVVPSSYNEQFF
TRBV9	TRBJ2-1	CASSVDVGQGVFVNEQFF
TRBV11-2	TRBJ1-3	CASSPRQGSRSGNTIYF
TRBV5-6	TRBJ2-3	CASSLRSNTDTQYF
TRBV10-3	TRBJ2-1	CAVAGGNNEQFF
TRBV29-1	TRBJ1-6	CSVKEGTANSPLHF
TRBV13	TRBJ2-1	CASSLGTGVGEQFF
TRBV5-4	TRBJ2-7	CASSFGGGSSYEQYF
TRBV6-1	TRBJ2-7	CASSEEGWAESVSGEQYF
TRBV7-8	TRBJ2-1	CASSLVAGGYNEQFF
TRBV4-2	TRBJ1-6	CASSPTTGGGNSPLHF
TRBV6-6	TRBJ2-7	CASSYRGPYEQYF
TRBV28	TRBJ2-1	CASSFHSMTSGRSGKGPNEQFF
TRBV25-1	TRBJ1-1	CASSDRANTEAFF
TRBV6-5	TRBJ1-3	CASRGTSGNTIYF
TRBV25-1	TRBJ2-1	CASSEYGRGDNEQFF
TRBV27	TRBJ1-1	CASRGQGASNAEAFF
TRBV5-1	TRBJ1-1	CASSLGSANTEAFF
TRBV5-6	TRBJ1-1	CASSFYGQGNTEAFF
TRBV19	TRBJ2-7	CASGTTKYEQYF
TRBV15	TRBJ2-7	CATSRDLGGAGIREQYF